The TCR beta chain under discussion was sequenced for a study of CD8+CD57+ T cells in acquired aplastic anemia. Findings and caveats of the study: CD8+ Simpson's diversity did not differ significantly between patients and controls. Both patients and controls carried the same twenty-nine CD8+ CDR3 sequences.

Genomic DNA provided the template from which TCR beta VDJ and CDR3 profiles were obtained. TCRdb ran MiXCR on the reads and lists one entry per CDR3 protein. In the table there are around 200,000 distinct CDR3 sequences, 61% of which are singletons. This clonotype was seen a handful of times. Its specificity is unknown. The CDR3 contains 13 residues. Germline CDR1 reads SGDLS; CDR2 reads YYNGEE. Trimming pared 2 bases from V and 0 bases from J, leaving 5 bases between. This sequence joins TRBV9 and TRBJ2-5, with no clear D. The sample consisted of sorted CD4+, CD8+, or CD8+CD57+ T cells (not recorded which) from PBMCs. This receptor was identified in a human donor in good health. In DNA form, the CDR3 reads TGTGCCAGCAGCGTGACGGACCAAGAGACCCAGTACTTC. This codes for CASSVTDQETQYF.